The 29 T cell receptor beta chains presented below share a single source sample, sequenced in a study of blood T cell repertoires in COVID-19. Some clones are missing from TCRdb's copy, which holds only in-frame ones; the method was immunoSEQ multiplex PCR. Of 150,000 to 200,000 clones listed, approximately 81% are singletons. Sequenced sample: peripheral blood. The source of these receptors is a man between 35 and 55 years old with acute or convalescent COVID-19.

The chain links TRBV6-5 to TRBJ1-2; 7 nucleotides line up with TRBD1. This CDR3 has 14 amino acids. Looked up from germline, CDR1 is MNHEY and CDR2 is SVGAGI. The V gene end was trimmed by 6 bases and the J gene end by 4 bases; junction bases not matched to a gene: 8. CDR3 loop: CASSSVTGTYGYTF. CDR3 nucleotides: TGTGCCAGCAGCAGCGTGACAGGGACCTATGGCTACACCTTC.

This clone was counted a single time. The chain couples TRBV5-1 to TRBJ2-7; weak D call: TRBD2 (6 bases). This CDR3 spans 16 amino acids. V was trimmed by 4 bases and J by 2 bases, leaving 19 bases between them. CDR1 SGHRS and CDR2 YFSETQ come from the germline V gene. CDR3 in amino acids: CASSPTGGVLAYEQYF. CDR3 nucleotide sequence: TGCGCCAGCAGCCCCACCGGAGGGGTTCTAGCCTACGAGCAGTACTTC.

CDR3 region: CASTATGRGEAFF. CDR3 nucleotides: TGTGCCAGCACCGCGACAGGGAGAGGTGAAGCTTTCTTT. V gene TRBV5-8 combines with J gene TRBJ1-1, with TRBD1 identical over 7 bases. The CDR3 extends over 13 amino acids. After removal of 6 bases from V and 7 bases from J, the junction contained 9 bases not matched to a gene. Germline loops: CDR1 SGHTS, CDR2 YDEGEE.

V and J are TRBV2 and TRBJ1-1; D gene uncertain. The V and J ends lost 6 bases and 10 bases respectively, with 15 bases between them. The CDR3 is made up of 12 amino acids. Per germline, CDR1 SNHLY and CDR2 FYNNEI. CDR3 DNA sequence: TGTGCCAGCAGCCCATTACAATCTCGAGCTTTCTTT. Translating it yields CASSPLQSRAFF. Supplemented by reference TRBV2 and TRBJ1-1, the full variable domain reads EPEVTQTPSHQVTQMGQEVILRCVPISNHLYFYWYRQILGQKVEFLVSFYNNEISEKSEIFDDQFSVERPDGSNFTLKIRSTKLEDSAMYFCASSPLQSRAFFGQGTRLTVV.

V is TRBV7-6 and J is TRBJ1-3, with D hard to call. V was cut by 1 base and J by 0 bases, with 10 bases left in between. The CDR3 spans 16 residues. Looked up from germline, CDR1 is SGHVS and CDR2 is FNYEAQ. CDR3 sequence reads: CASSLVGLNSGNTIYF. CDR3 coding DNA: TGTGCCAGCAGCTTAGTCGGACTTAACTCTGGAAACACCATATATTTT.

V usage is TRBV11-2 and J usage is TRBJ2-1; TRBD2 agrees at 7 bases. This CDR3 is built from 17 residues. The V segment lost 2 bases and the J segment 9 bases; nucleotides outside the gene matches: 16. Germline CDR1 reads SGHAT; CDR2 reads FQNNGV. The CDR3 DNA sequence: TGTGCCAGCAGCTTAACGGGGGGATATCAGGGCGGTGGTGAGCAGTTCTTC. This encodes CASSLTGGYQGGGEQFF.

The chain employs TRBV5-1 and TRBJ2-1; 8 bases match TRBD2. V gave up 0 bases and J gave up 3 bases; unmatched junction bases: 5. This CDR3 has 16 residues. Germline CDR1 and CDR2: SGHRS and YFSETQ. CDR3 in amino acids: CASSLVRAGDYNEQFF. Written as DNA, the CDR3 is TGCGCCAGCAGCTTGGTTCGAGCGGGAGACTACAATGAGCAGTTCTTC.

This clone was detected only once. This chain joins TRBV19 and TRBJ2-5; maybe TRBD1 (5 bases). Trimming shortened V by 1 base and J by 5 bases, and 11 bases separated the two germline ends. Germline-derived CDR1 and CDR2 are LNHDA and SQIVND (reference sequence). This CDR3 contains 14 residues. The CDR3 sequence: CASSIVRGAETQYF. CDR3 nucleotide sequence: TGTGCCAGTAGTATAGTAAGGGGTGCCGAGACCCAGTACTTC.

The chain is built from TRBV5-6 and TRBJ2-3; 11 bases are a match to TRBD1. The CDR3 has 18 amino acids. Germline V lookup: CDR1 SGHDT, CDR2 YYEEEE. Trimming took 4 bases from V and 6 from J; bases not matched to a gene: 16. The CDR3 reads CASSPGIAGQGAPDTQYF. CDR3 DNA sequence: TGTGCCAGCAGCCCGGGGATAGCTGGACAGGGGGCCCCCGATACGCAGTATTTT.

This chain joins TRBV6-5 and TRBJ1-3; no firm D call. Germline CDR1 reads MNHEY; CDR2 reads SVGAGI. CDR3 length equals 15 residues. Trimming took off 3 bases at V and 4 bases at J, with 13 bases between the two ends. In nucleotides, the CDR3 is TGTGCCAGCAGTTATTCCCAGCGAGGGGGAAACACCATATATTTT. It specifies CASSYSQRGGNTIYF.

The chain carries TRBV11-3 and TRBJ2-5; tentatively, D is TRBD2 (5 bases). V was clipped by 3 bases and J by 3 bases, with 14 bases between them. CDR1 is SGHNT, CDR2 YENEEA, per germline. This CDR3 has 15 amino acids. The CDR3 here is CASSFTSGIEETQYF. CDR3 sequence (DNA): TGTGCCAGCAGCTTCACATCGGGGATTGAAGAGACCCAGTACTTC.

This clone was detected only a few times. The chain is built from TRBV2 and TRBJ1-1; D not certain. There are 14 residues in the CDR3. Germline lookup yields CDR1 SNHLY and CDR2 FYNNEI. The V and J ends lost 1 base and 0 bases respectively, with 6 bases between them. CDR3 in DNA: TGTGCCAGCAGTGAAGAACATATGAACACTGAAGCTTTCTTT. It codes for CASSEEHMNTEAFF.

The rearrangement uses TRBV11-2 and TRBJ1-2; D is perhaps TRBD1 (5 bases). This CDR3 has 14 amino acids. Germline V CDR1 and CDR2: SGHAT, FQNNGV. V lost 2 bases to trimming and J lost 2 bases, with 9 bases between them. The CDR3 protein is CASSLSWTNYGYTF. DNA for the CDR3: TGTGCCAGCAGCTTATCGTGGACAAACTATGGCTACACCTTC.

The CDR3 region is CASRSPSNTYEQYF. The CDR3 DNA reads as TGTGCCAGCAGATCCCCGTCAAACACCTACGAGCAGTACTTC. The chain couples TRBV25-1 to TRBJ2-7; D uncertain. Trimming stripped 6 bases from V and 2 bases from J, with 14 bases between. Germline V gene lookup returns CDR1 MGHDK and CDR2 SYGVNS. The CDR3 extends over 14 amino acids.

The chain uses TRBV4-2 and TRBJ2-2, with TRBD2 identical over 12 bases. The trim removed 2 bases at V and 3 bases at J, leaving 7 bases unmatched. The germline V gene has CDR1 LGHNA and CDR2 YNFKEQ. This CDR3 spans 18 amino acids. The CDR3 bases are TGTGCCAGCAGCCAACTAGCGGGGGGGCTCGTTGACACCGGGGAGCTGTTTTTT. Its translation: CASSQLAGGLVDTGELFF.

The rearrangement joins TRBV3-1 (or the pseudogene TRBV3-2) to TRBJ2-3; TRBD2 aligns across 10 bases. There are 15 residues in the CDR3. V gave up 8 bases and J gave up 3 bases; unmatched junction bases: 8. Germline V lookup: CDR1 LGHDT, CDR2 YNNKEL (reference sequence). Here the CDR3 DNA reads TGTGCCAGCCGTTTCAGCGGGGGGGGGACAGATACGCAGTATTTT. Translation: CASRFSGGGTDTQYF.

The chain uses TRBV6-5 and TRBJ1-2, with TRBD1 identical over 9 bases. Per the germline V gene, CDR1 is MNHEY and CDR2 is SVGAGI. This CDR3 region has 13 residues. Unmatched junction bases numbered 9, after V lost 6 bases and J lost 10 bases. CDR3 protein: CASRPGTGRPYTF. The CDR3 nucleotides read TGTGCCAGCAGACCGGGGACAGGGCGTCCCTACACCTTC.

The genes are TRBV7-3 and TRBJ2-1; D may be TRBD2 (5 bases). CDR3 size: 13 residues. V was clipped by 4 bases and J by 5 bases, with 9 bases between them. Looked up from germline, CDR1 is SGHTA and CDR2 is FQGTGA. This CDR3 reads CASSYGINNEQFF. The CDR3 bases are TGTGCCAGCAGCTACGGGATTAACAATGAGCAGTTCTTC.

The V and J genes are TRBV15 and TRBJ1-2, with a tentative D call TRBD1 (6 bases). The length of the CDR3 is 14 residues. Germline V gene sequence: CDR1 LNHNV, CDR2 YYDKDF (reference sequence). Trimming removed 0 bases at V and 5 bases at J, with 10 bases between. The CDR3 here is CATSREQGGYGYTF. The DNA for the CDR3 is TGTGCCACCAGCAGAGAACAGGGCGGGTATGGCTACACCTTC.

A remark on this clone: This sample includes further DNA sequences coding for the same CDR3. The chain uses TRBV18 and TRBJ1-1, with D tentatively TRBD1 (6 bases). V was trimmed by 2 bases and J by 0 bases, leaving 7 bases between them. The germline gives CDR1 KGHSH, CDR2 LQKENI. The CDR3 is 14 amino acids. CDR3 in DNA: TGTGCCAGCTCACCAGGGGGCATGAACACTGAAGCTTTCTTT. Translating gives CASSPGGMNTEAFF.

The CDR3 loop is CASSEYRGMGEKLFF. The CDR3 DNA is TGTGCCAGCAGTGAATACAGGGGAATGGGTGAAAAACTGTTTTTT. The chain links TRBV6-1 to TRBJ1-4; 7 bases line up with TRBD1. J lost 7 bases, V lost 2 bases, and 7 bases had no gene match. The CDR3 runs 15 residues. Germline loops: CDR1 MNHNS, CDR2 SASEGT.

The rearrangement uses TRBV7-2 and TRBJ1-6, with TRBD1 matching 8 bases. Germline values: CDR1 SGHTA, CDR2 FQGNSA. This CDR3 is 16 amino acids long. Trimming cost V 8 bases and J 0 bases; bases outside gene matches: 6. CDR3 sequence reads: CASDRGRSSYNSPLHF. Written as DNA, the CDR3 is TGTGCCAGCGACAGGGGTAGAAGCTCCTATAATTCACCCCTCCACTTT.

The genes are TRBV4-3 and TRBJ2-5; 10 bases fit TRBD2. The CDR3 has 17 residues. Losses at the gene ends were 6 bases for V and 5 bases for J; bases not matched to a gene: 15. CDR1 and CDR2 from the germline V gene are LGHNA and YSLEER. In DNA form, the CDR3 reads TGCGCCAGCAGTCTGGAGCGGGGGGGCCGTGCCCGGGAGACCCAGTACTTC. It codes for CASSLERGGRARETQYF.

The J gene is TRBJ2-7, the V gene TRBV6-5, with a possible D match to TRBD2 (5 bases). The V end lost 10 bases, the J end lost 5 bases, and 12 bases lay between the germline ends. The V gene's germline CDR1 is MNHEY and CDR2 SVGAGI. This CDR3 has 11 residues. This CDR3 reads CATSTRDEQYF. In nucleotides, the CDR3 is TGTGCCACTAGTACGAGGGACGAGCAGTACTTC.

The chain combines TRBV18 with TRBJ2-7; 8 bases fit TRBD2. This CDR3 has 15 amino acids. CDR1 is KGHSH and CDR2 is LQKENI in the germline V gene. V lost 2 bases, J lost 4 bases, and 7 bases stayed unmatched. The CDR3 spells CASSPSGGAVYEQYF. DNA of the CDR3: TGTGCCAGCTCACCATCCGGGGGGGCGGTATACGAGCAGTACTTC.

V gene TRBV18 combines with J gene TRBJ1-2; D is undetermined. Germline CDR1 KGHSH, CDR2 LQKENI. The CDR3 runs 14 residues. The V end lost 2 bases, the J end lost 0 bases, and 7 bases lay between the germline ends. The CDR3 sequence: CASSPGLANYGYTF. The CDR3 region has the DNA TGTGCCAGCTCACCAGGTTTAGCTAACTATGGCTACACCTTC.

The J gene is TRBJ1-1, the V gene TRBV28; D possibly corresponds to TRBD1 (6 bases). The CDR3 covers 15 residues. The V gene's germline CDR1 is MDHEN and CDR2 SYDVKM. Trimming cost V 1 base and J 6 bases, with 15 bases left between them. For the CDR3, the DNA is TGTGCCAGCAGTTTATCCTCTAACAGGGTAGCTGAAGCTTTCTTT. Protein: CASSLSSNRVAEAFF. The full variable domain, with the rest looked up from reference TRBV28 and TRBJ1-1, is DVKVTQSSRYLVKRTGEKVFLECVQDMDHENMFWYRQDPGLGLRLIYFSYDVKMKEKGDIPEGYSVSREKKERFSLILESASTNQTSMYLCASSLSSNRVAEAFFGQGTRLTVV.

V is TRBV30 and J is TRBJ1-1, with D perhaps TRBD1 (5 bases). The CDR3 contains 12 residues. Trimming removed 3 bases at V and 4 bases at J, with 9 bases between. Germline loops: CDR1 GTSNPN, CDR2 SVGIG (reference sequence). In DNA form, the CDR3 reads TGTGCCTGGAGACAGGATAGCACTGAAGCTTTCTTT. Its translation: CAWRQDSTEAFF.

This clone is a singleton in its sample. The chain joins TRBV3-1 (or the pseudogene TRBV3-2) to TRBJ2-5; no clear D gene. Germline CDR1 and CDR2: LGHDT and YNNKEL (reference sequence). Trimming took off 1 base at V and 4 bases at J, with 10 bases between the two ends. The CDR3 contains 14 residues. The CDR3, as DNA: TGTGCCAGCAGCCAAGGCAGTCGCGGAGAGACCCAGTACTTC. Encoded protein: CASSQGSRGETQYF.